This T cell receptor (beta chain) was identified during a study of beta chain features in type 1 diabetes. Findings and caveats of the study: Among all four CD4+ subsets, Type 1 diabetes patients had TCRB CDR3s that were moderately but significantly shorter.

Reverse transcribing all isolated RNA meant expressed TCRB transcripts were sequenced. Method: immunoSEQ multiplex PCR; TCRdb's copy keeps in-frame clones and lacks some. In the table there are more than 250,000 clones, around 21% of which are singletons. V shed 0 bases and J shed 10 bases, with 8 bases lying between them. Germline V gives CDR1 SGHRS, CDR2 YFSETQ. The CDR3 has 13 amino acids. As concerns this clone: Antigen specificity is unknown.

The specimen was naive CD4+ T cells from blood. The receptor was isolated from a woman aged 40 to 50 with type 1 diabetes. The chain is built from TRBV5-1 and TRBJ1-6; D remains unclear. This CDR3 is CASSLEEDSPLHF. Here the CDR3 DNA reads TGCGCCAGCAGCTTGGAGGAGGACTCACCCCTCCACTTT. Combining the CDR3 with reference TRBV5-1 and TRBJ1-6 gives the whole variable domain KAGVTQTPRYLIKTRGQQVTLSCSPISGHRSVSWYQQTPGQGLQFLFEYFSETQRNKGNFPGRFSGRQFSNSRSEMNVSTLELGDSALYLCASSLEEDSPLHFGNGTRLTVT.